The clone carrying this T cell receptor (beta chain) has at least ten counts. This sample was taken from a study of T cells in Graves' hyperthyroidism and ophthalmopathy. This CDR3 spans 15 amino acids. The germline CDR1 and CDR2 sequences are DFQATT and SNEGSKA (reference sequence). V was pared by 3 bases and J by 0 bases, with 12 bases between. TCR beta CDR3 regions were amplified from RNA. First-round RT-PCR targeting the TCR CDR3 was performed with the HTBI primer set. TCRdb independently ran MiXCR on the multiplex PCR reads; one entry per CDR3 protein. The sample lists a few hundred thousand distinct CDR3 sequences; roughly 15% were seen once.

V is TRBV20-1 and J is TRBJ2-4; D unresolved. The sample consisted of blood. The TCR comes from a woman in her sixties or seventies with Graves' ophthalmopathy. The CDR3 DNA sequence: TGCAGTGCTAGGCGTTTTTTGGAAGCCAAAAACATTCAGTACTTC. Translating gives CSARRFLEAKNIQYF.